These 21 T cell receptor beta chains were sequenced from one sample in a study of blood T cell repertoires in COVID-19 (dated by TCRdb to about 2020). Preparation of the library involved the immunoSEQ multiplex PCR assay. This immuneACCESS table, as held by TCRdb, lists in-frame sequences with V and J called but not all clones. Of the missing ones, under half trace to an unresolved V gene in checked studies; the others have no known cause. This sample comprises 140,000 to 150,000 clones, around 84% of them detected only once. Approximately 9% of the sample is in the top ten clones. Sequencing used peripheral blood. The receptors here all came from a man aged 25-45 years with COVID-19, enrolled during active disease.

This clone was seen once. CDR3 sequence (DNA): TGTGCCAGCAGTCGAATAGTTAACAGAGGAAACACCATATATTTT. Translating gives CASSRIVNRGNTIYF. The genes are TRBV28 and TRBJ1-3; D remains unclear. The germline V gene encodes CDR1 MDHEN and CDR2 SYDVKM. This CDR3 is built from 15 residues. Trimming left V 5 bases short and J 4 bases short, with 15 bases between.

The chain combines TRBV28 with TRBJ2-4; TRBD1 matches at 7 bases. From germline, CDR1 is MDHEN and CDR2 SYDVKM. Trimming removed 4 bases from V and 7 bases from J; junction bases left unmatched: 13. CDR3 length: 16 amino acids. The CDR3 sequence is CASSSNRGLASNIQYF. In nucleotides, the CDR3 is TGTGCCAGCAGTTCCAACAGGGGCCTAGCCTCCAACATTCAGTACTTC.

A few counts support this clone. CDR3 residues: CASSPGTVYEAFF. In DNA form, the CDR3 reads TGTGCCAGCTCCCCCGGGACAGTCTATGAAGCTTTCTTT. The V call is TRBV18, the J call TRBJ1-1, with TRBD1 matching 7 bases. The germline CDR1 and CDR2 sequences are KGHSH and LQKENI. The V gene end was trimmed by 6 bases and the J gene end by 7 bases; junction bases not matched to a gene: 8. The CDR3 covers 13 residues. The whole variable domain, remainder taken from reference TRBV18 and TRBJ1-1, is NAGVMQNPRHLVRRRGQEARLRCSPMKGHSHVYWYRQLPEEGLKFMVYLQKENIIDESGMPKERFSAEFPKEGPSILRIQQVVRGDSAAYFCASSPGTVYEAFFGQGTRLTVV.

The CDR3 coding sequence is TGTGCCAGCAGCCAAGTTGGGCATTTCACAGATACGCAGTATTTT. Protein: CASSQVGHFTDTQYF. This chain uses TRBV14 with TRBJ2-3; D gene uncertain. V lost 1 base and J lost 2, with 10 bases in between. In germline, CDR1 is SGHDN, CDR2 FVKESK. The CDR3 runs to 15 residues.

V is TRBV19 and J is TRBJ1-5; the D gene is possibly TRBD1 (6 bases). The CDR3 is 14 amino acids. V was clipped by 5 bases and J by 3 bases, with 11 bases between them. Germline CDR1 LNHDA, CDR2 SQIVND (reference sequence). The CDR3 region is CASSSDRLNQPQHF. The CDR3 DNA sequence: TGTGCCAGTAGTTCGGACAGACTCAATCAGCCCCAGCATTTT.

This chain connects TRBV27 to TRBJ1-6; a weak D match, TRBD1 (6 bases). The CDR3 is 15 residues long. The V and J ends lost 7 bases and 0 bases respectively, with 10 bases between them. Germline V gene sequence: CDR1 MNHEY, CDR2 SMNVEV (reference sequence). CDR3 sequence: CASTTGSSYNSPLHF. Here the CDR3 DNA reads TGTGCCAGCACCACAGGGAGCTCCTATAATTCACCCCTCCACTTT.

This sequence joins TRBV10-3 and TRBJ1-2, with 9 positions matching TRBD1. CDR1 and CDR2 from the germline V gene are ENHRY and SYGVKD. CDR3 length: 17 amino acids. The trim removed 0 bases at V and 4 bases at J, leaving 9 bases unmatched. Here the CDR3 reads CAISESGTGSGGYGYTF. The CDR3 bases are TGTGCCATCAGTGAGTCCGGGACAGGGTCAGGTGGCTATGGCTACACCTTC.

The chain recombines TRBV30 with TRBJ1-1; D is uncertain. The CDR3 length is 13 residues. The V end was cut by 0 bases, the J end by 4 bases, with 9 bases between. Germline V lookup: CDR1 GTSNPN, CDR2 SVGIG (reference sequence). DNA of the CDR3: TGTGCCTGGAGTGTGACCTCGGGCACTGAAGCTTTCTTT. Encoded protein: CAWSVTSGTEAFF.

J is TRBJ2-1 and V is TRBV13; 7 nucleotides match TRBD2. The V and J ends lost 3 bases and 8 bases, in that order; junction bases with no gene match: 4. This CDR3 is built from 13 residues. Germline V gene sequence: CDR1 PRHDT, CDR2 FYEKMQ (reference sequence). CDR3 DNA: TGTGCCAGCAGCTTCTCTAGCGGTTATGAGCAGTTCTTC. Its protein is CASSFSSGYEQFF.

This sequence joins TRBV2 and TRBJ2-7, with 7 bases identical to TRBD1. Germline assignment: CDR1 SNHLY and CDR2 FYNNEI. The V segment lost 6 bases and the J segment 6 bases; nucleotides outside the gene matches: 5. CDR3 length: 12 amino acids. The CDR3 bases are TGTGCCAGCAGCGTACAGGGGTTCGAGCAGTACTTC. Translated: CASSVQGFEQYF.

This chain connects TRBV11-3 to TRBJ2-1, with D possibly being TRBD2 (6 bases). Germline CDR1 is SGHNT and CDR2 is YENEEA. Trimming took off 0 bases at V and 5 bases at J, with 11 bases between the two ends. The CDR3 runs 15 residues. The CDR3 DNA reads as TGTGCCAGCAGCTTAGATCGGGAGCGGCACAATGAGCAGTTCTTC. Amino acid sequence: CASSLDRERHNEQFF.

The chain couples TRBV15 to TRBJ1-6; D may be TRBD1 (6 bases). The CDR3 has 14 residues. Germline CDR1 and CDR2: LNHNV and YYDKDF (reference sequence). V was shortened by 3 bases and J by 14 bases, with 17 bases between the two germline ends. The CDR3 coding sequence is TGTGCCACCAGCAGGGATCACAGGGCAAACACCCTCCACTTT. It translates to CATSRDHRANTLHF.

The V gene is TRBV5-8, the J gene TRBJ2-1; TRBD1 matches 7 bases. After removal of 0 bases from V and 7 bases from J, the junction contained 7 bases not matched to a gene. Germline V gives CDR1 SGHTS, CDR2 YDEGEE. This CDR3 region has 15 residues. CDR3 sequence: CASSLGQGVINEQFF. The CDR3 DNA is TGTGCCAGCAGCTTGGGGCAGGGGGTTATAAATGAGCAGTTCTTC.

V usage is TRBV4-3 and J usage is TRBJ2-7; D perhaps matches TRBD1 (7 bases). Germline values: CDR1 LGHNA, CDR2 YSLEER. The CDR3 extends over 15 amino acids. V dropped 0 bases and J dropped 7 bases, with 16 bases sitting between them. The CDR3 region has the DNA TGCGCCAGCAGCCAAGAACCAGGGGGGAGGTGGGAGCAGTACTTC. Its protein is CASSQEPGGRWEQYF.

The CDR3 sequence: CASSSRESSPLHF. CDR3 DNA: TGTGCCAGCAGTTCTCGGGAGTCCTCACCCCTCCACTTT. The chain joins TRBV7-9 to TRBJ1-6; D remains ambiguous. The CDR3 is 13 amino acids. CDR1 is SEHNR, CDR2 FQNEAQ, per germline (reference sequence). V shed 6 bases and J shed 10 bases, with 13 bases lying between them.

The J gene is TRBJ1-3, the V gene TRBV29-1, with TRBD1 matching 7 bases. J was trimmed by 5 bases and V by 6 bases; bases with no gene match: 10. This CDR3 spans 14 amino acids. Germline-derived CDR1 and CDR2 are SQVTM and ANQGSEA. CDR3 bases: TGCAGCGTGGCGGACAGGAACGAAAGAAACACCATATATTTT. Amino acids: CSVADRNERNTIYF.

This clone has just a few counts. V usage is TRBV27 and J usage is TRBJ1-5; no firm D call. The ends were cut back, 3 bases at V and 6 bases at J, with 9 bases in the middle. The CDR3 covers 13 residues. Per the germline V gene, CDR1 is MNHEY and CDR2 is SMNVEV (reference sequence). In DNA, the CDR3 is TGTGCCAGCAGTTTCGGACTCACTCAGCCCCAGCATTTT. It encodes CASSFGLTQPQHF.

V is TRBV28 and J is TRBJ1-2, with TRBD1 matching over 7 bases. Trimming cost V 4 bases and J 2 bases; bases outside gene matches: 10. CDR3 length: 16 residues. Germline CDR1 MDHEN, CDR2 SYDVKM. The CDR3 DNA reads as TGTGCCAGCAGTTCCCTAGCCGGGACAGCGAACTATGGCTACACCTTC. This translates into CASSSLAGTANYGYTF.

The rearrangement links TRBV18 to TRBJ1-5; D uncertain. The germline V and J ends were trimmed by 3 bases and 1 base, with 4 bases remaining between them. CDR3 length: 13 residues. From germline, CDR1 is KGHSH and CDR2 LQKENI. This CDR3 is CASSPQSNQPQHF. For the CDR3, the DNA is TGTGCCAGCTCACCCCAAAGCAATCAGCCCCAGCATTTT.

This chain links TRBV19 with TRBJ2-2, with D possibly TRBD2 on 6 matching bases. The ends were cut back, 5 bases at V and 6 bases at J, with 13 bases in the middle. Per germline, CDR1 LNHDA and CDR2 SQIVND (reference sequence). The CDR3 is 14 amino acids. The CDR3 DNA sequence: TGTGCCAGTAGTCTCCCCCCGGGGGCCGGGGAGCTGTTTTTT. Translated: CASSLPPGAGELFF.

The CDR3 is CSVATGHSTDTQYF. CDR3 nucleotide sequence: TGCAGCGTGGCCACGGGACATTCCACAGATACGCAGTATTTT. This sequence joins TRBV29-1 and TRBJ2-3; a weak D match, TRBD1 (6 bases). Germline V CDR1 and CDR2: SQVTM, ANQGSEA. This CDR3 comprises 14 residues. V was shortened by 6 bases and J by 2 bases, with 15 bases between the two germline ends.